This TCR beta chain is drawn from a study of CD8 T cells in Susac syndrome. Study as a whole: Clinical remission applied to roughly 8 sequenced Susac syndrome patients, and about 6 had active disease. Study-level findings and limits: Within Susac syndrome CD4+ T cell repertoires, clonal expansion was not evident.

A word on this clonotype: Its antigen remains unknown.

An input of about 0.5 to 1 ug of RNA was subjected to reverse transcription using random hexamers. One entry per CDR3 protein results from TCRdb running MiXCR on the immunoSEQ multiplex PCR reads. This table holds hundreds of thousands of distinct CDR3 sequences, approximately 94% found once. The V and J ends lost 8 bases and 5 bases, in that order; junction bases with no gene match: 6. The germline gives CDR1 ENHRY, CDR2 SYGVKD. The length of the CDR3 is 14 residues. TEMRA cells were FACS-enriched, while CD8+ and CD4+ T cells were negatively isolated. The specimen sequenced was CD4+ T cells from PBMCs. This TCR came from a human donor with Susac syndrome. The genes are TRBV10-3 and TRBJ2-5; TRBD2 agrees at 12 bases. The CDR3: CAIGSGTSGETQYF. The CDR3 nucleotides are TGTGCCATCGGATCCGGGACTAGCGGGGAGACCCAGTACTTC.